This TCR beta chain came from a study of T cells in Graves' hyperthyroidism and ophthalmopathy (dated by TCRdb to the late 2010s). Concerning the study at large: Peripheral blood was collected at initial diagnosis, before any treatment. Following sampling, methimazole starting at 30 mg daily was given to hyperthyroidism patients, and high-dose intravenous methylprednisolone was given to ophthalmopathy patients. According to the paper, TCR Vbeta CDR3 sequencing was carried out on 120 to 150 peripheral blood samples, which came from fewer than 50 ophthalmopathy, some 73 hyperthyroidism and roughly 17 progressor patients. Prospective prediction of ophthalmopathy was tested in an independent validation cohort of 18 to 20 hyperthyroidism patients and some 17 patients who later progressed to ophthalmopathy. The approximately 98 discovery patients were randomly divided into training and test sets at a 7:3 ratio. To identify distinguishing TCR V-J signatures, a discovery cohort of about 95 patients was used, comprising some 45 with Graves' ophthalmopathy and some 57 with stable Graves' hyperthyroidism. In several Graves' hyperthyroidism patients, the study also compared T-cell repertoires from thyroid tissue with T-cell repertoires from blood. What the work shows at the level of the full study, not this receptor alone: Sample size was not statistically predetermined, and blinding of investigators to group allocation was not performed. A 13 V-J signature model separated ophthalmopathy from stable hyperthyroidism, with around 90% sensitivity and 81.08% specificity in cross-validation and 80%/75% in testing. In validation, progression to ophthalmopathy was predicted by the model with 55% to 71% sensitivity and approximately 78% specificity, a median of around 5.9 months before onset. Most expanded thyroid clonotypes (frequency above 0.001) were also found in blood, which suggests that blood repertoires may mirror thyroid immune responses.

The TCR beta CDR3 regions were amplified from RNA transcripts. The TCR CDR3 was subjected to a first round of RT-PCR using the HTBI primer set and the Qiagen OneStep RT-PCR kit. Libraries were constructed in a second round of multiplex PCR, after which size selection and purification were carried out. Libraries were sequenced paired-end with 100 bp reads on an Illumina HiSeq2000. In the paper's pipeline: SOAPnuke was used to process the raw data, with reads discarded if the reads contained adapters or uncalled bases, had a mean Phred below 15, or lacked an exact constant-primer or identifier match. COPE v1.2.5 was used to merge the high-quality paired reads, and each unique nucleotide sequence was defined as a clonotype. MiTCR v1.1 was used to align clonotypes to the IMGT TRBV, TRBD and TRBJ reference segments. The analysis was restricted to V-J combinations with a frequency above 0.0001, which together covered 99% to 99.2% of the repertoires. A TCS score was defined as the ratio between F50 (clonal expansion) and ExV (chaos), using BLOSUM62-based TCRdist between CDR3 peptides within each V-J. Welch's t-statistics and random forest reduced 514 V-J features to 10 to 15, which were used in a naive Bayes classifier (R e1071). TCRdb applied fastp at Q25 and MiXCR to the public reads, then kept only in-frame beta chains. Every CDR3 protein is listed once, alongside the most common genes and DNA of its rows. These V and J calls derive from TCRdb rather than the authors' analysis. Present in this sample are 250,000 to 300,000 distinct CDR3 sequences, about an eighth of which were seen just once. Approximately 8.6% of the sample belongs to the ten largest clones.

The hyperthyroidism patients were between 18 and 65 years old and newly diagnosed, with a disease duration of less than 2 months. The study excluded patients with uncontrolled infections, other autoimmune diseases, pregnancy or lactation. Diagnoses were based on clinical symptoms, serum thyroxine and TRAb, thyroid ultrasound and orbital computed tomography. Blood from progressor patients was collected at the time of first diagnosis with hyperthyroidism, before any ophthalmopathy symptoms had appeared. Ficoll-Paque density gradient centrifugation was used to isolate PBMCs from around 10 ml of fresh peripheral blood. Progressor patients were defined as those initially diagnosed with Graves' hyperthyroidism in whom ophthalmopathy developed during follow-up. Total RNA was extracted using Trizol reagent, and RNA quality was assessed on an Agilent 2100 Bioanalyzer. Taken from the germline V gene (reference sequence), the CDR1 and CDR2 loops are GTSNPN and SVGIG. The CDR3 covers 12 residues, taking in both the cysteine and the phenylalanine. The entry retains the CDR3 DNA only, 36 bases that are in frame from base 1. V and J lose 0 bases and 0 bases, and a span of 3 bases separates them.

There are many counts of this clonotype. No antigen is known for it. The record has no base qualities; no much larger clone is one base away. Sequencing input: blood. This chain is built from TRBV30 and TRBJ2-7, with the D segment identity uncertain. The receptor was derived from a woman aged 25 to 39 with Graves' hyperthyroidism that later progressed to Graves' ophthalmopathy. The CDR3 region reads CAWSVSSYEQYF. In nucleotides, the sequence is TGTGCCTGGAGTGTTAGCTCCTACGAGCAGTACTTC. Beyond the CDR3, the reference TRBV30 and TRBJ2-7 genes provide the residues; the full variable domain reads: SQTIHQWPATLVQPVGSPLSLECTVEGTSNPNLYWYRQAAGRGLQLLFYSVGIGQISSEVPQNLSASRPQDRQFILSSKKLLLSDSGFYLCAWSVSSYEQYFGPGTRLTVT.